Included here is one TCR beta chain sequence, with context. This clonotype was seen more than once but under ten times. No cognate antigen has been identified for it. Base qualities are not at hand, and no much larger clone is one base apart. The approximately 39 donors, aged about 6 to 100 years, were systemically healthy Caucasian individuals from Russia. Each donor gave approximately 9.4 milliliters of peripheral blood, drawn into EDTA-treated Vacutainer tubes. Ficoll-Paque density-gradient centrifugation was used to isolate PBMCs, with at least 6.5 million per sample. Total RNA, at least 6 micrograms per sample, was extracted from PBMCs with Trizol reagent. For every donor, an aliquot of PBMCs went through flow cytometry to measure the percentages of naive CD45RAhigh/CD27high T cells. The CDR3 has 15 amino acids, counting the end cysteine and phenylalanine. Of all the DNA, just the CDR3 is kept, 45 bases in frame from base 1. The germline V gene specifies MDHEN as CDR1 and SYDVKM as CDR2. At the junction V is shortened by 3 bases and J by 3 bases, with 11 bases in between.

The data belong to a study of blood T cells in healthy people across ages (dated by TCRdb to 2014 to 2015). Context from the whole study: In model experiments, roughly one uniquely barcoded TCR beta cDNA molecule per two T cells was captured by template switching. To track age-related changes in TCR beta repertoire diversity, the study relied on deep sequencing normalized with unique cDNA molecular identifiers. Using the same blood draw, the study looked at two additional independent replicas of 1 million unique cDNA reads for two donors, one aged 18 to 30 and the other aged 80 or older. Donors were grouped into four age groups: young (average approximately 15 years), middle-aged (over 35), aged (roughly 67) and long-lived (approximately 75).

Library method: 5' RACE. This sample was sequenced with an Illumina HiSeq 2500. A second PCR of about 6 to 11 cycles was run with a J-beta primer mix and a sample-barcoded 5' primer. Each TCR beta cDNA molecule received a unique molecular identifier from a template-switch 5' adaptor carrying 12 random nucleotides. At least 3 million CDR3-containing paired-end reads were obtained from each sample. First-strand cDNA synthesis was performed from all RNA using the Mint cDNA synthesis kit, with priming by a TRBC-specific oligonucleotide. Following uracil-DNA glycosylase treatment, all cDNA underwent a first 18-cycle PCR with the universal primers M1SS and BC2_uni_R. The original methods were these. For normalization, 1 million high-quality reads were randomly selected from each sample, with every read carrying a distinct molecular identifier. Instead of being binned into consensus sequences, reads with shared molecular identifiers were discarded. MiTCR, run with a Q25 quality threshold and the strictest error-elimination algorithm, handled CDR3 identification, clonotype clustering and error correction. A nonparametric unseen species model using Euler transformation provided a lower-bound estimate of total TCR beta diversity. TCRdb cleaned the public reads at Q25 with fastp, built clones with MiXCR and kept in-frame beta chains. Under each unique CDR3 protein, matching rows form one entry showing the most common genes and DNA. The V and J calls here are based on TCRdb, not the publication. The sample contains around 1,000,000 distinct CDR3 sequences, approximately 26% of them found a single time. Of the sample, less than 0.75% falls within the top ten clones.

Here is what the overall study found, with its caveats: Estimates of total diversity based on one million sequenced T cells were considered lower bounds and underestimates. Observed TCR beta diversity correlated strongly with the percentage of naive T cells measured by flow cytometry. Compared with the aged group, more naive CD4+ T cells, fewer expanded clones and increased TCR diversity were shown by the long-lived group, suggesting age selection. Conclusive comparison of naive and antigen-experienced compartments was prevented by the profiling of bulk unsorted PBMCs. Observed TCR beta diversity per million T cells fell roughly linearly with age, and a significant reduction was already apparent by age approximately 41. Because donor CMV infection status was unknown, age-related changes in expanded clonotypes were potentially confounded.

A further study also used this sample, focusing on T cells of mothers and their children. As the second paper documents: Nine systemically healthy Caucasian individuals served as donors, namely three mothers together with their six children. cDNA synthesis consumed the entire amount of extracted RNA, loaded at approximately 1.4 ug RNA in each 15 ul reaction. In the second PCR, the M1S primer introduced both the sample barcodes and 2-4 random nucleotides. Each mother yielded over 8 million TCR beta CDR3 reads and each child 3 million to 3.5 million reads. In both related and unrelated pairs, thymic selection shapes the output of TCR recombination in a similar way, with inherited differences having only a minor effect. Related mother-child pairs always showed normalized repertoire overlap that was slightly higher than in unrelated mother-child pairs, though the difference was never significant. No persistent microchimeric T cell clones were found, with a detection sensitivity of approximately 100 clones per million clonotypes. In the study, deep NGS was used to compare the TCR beta repertoires of mothers and children, and features distinguishing related mother-child pairs from unrelated individuals were sought. The mean age was approximately 41 +/- 4 years for the mothers and around 10 +/- 4 years for the children. After adapter ligation was performed with NEBNext reagents, the libraries were sequenced on an Illumina HiSeq 2000 with 100+100 nt paired-end reads. To avoid cross-contamination, the mother libraries and the child libraries were prepared a month apart and sequenced in separate runs. Each donor had between about 500,000 and 2,300,000 distinct TCR beta clonotypes identified. Naive TCR beta clonotypes were estimated from low-frequency clonotypes matched to each donor's FACS-determined naive share, without sorting.

The receptor comes from a girl aged 2 to 10 in good health. Specimen: blood. The chain links TRBV28 with TRBJ2-2, with a tentative D gene TRBD2 over 5 matching bases. CDR3 reads: CASSFERTDTGELFF. The bases are TGTGCCAGCAGTTTCGAGAGGACTGACACCGGGGAGCTGTTTTTT. This CDR3, with the reference TRBV28 and TRBJ2-2 proteins standing in past its ends, gives the full variable domain DVKVTQSSRYLVKRTGEKVFLECVQDMDHENMFWYRQDPGLGLRLIYFSYDVKMKEKGDIPEGYSVSREKKERFSLILESASTNQTSMYLCASSFERTDTGELFFGEGSRLTVL.